The TCR beta chain described here comes from a study of T cell responses to AZD1222 COVID-19 vaccine. General study results and limits: Among spike-specific TCRs, nearly half reportedly target unmutated variant regions. The peak T cell response came first, and repertoires were sampled only after it. Only a handful of AZD1222 recipients, more than 5 in all, had baseline seropositivity. Females outnumbered males among donors, who were mostly white British; clonal diversity was possibly underestimated.

To note about this clone: Its antigen remains unidentified.

Generated by immunoSEQ multiplex PCR, the TCRdb table keeps only in-frame clones and is missing some. The table shows about 110,000 clones, with more than 75% occurring only once. CDR3 length: 15 residues. V lost 8 bases to trimming and J lost 1 base; unmatched junction nucleotides: 9. Germline V gene data show CDR1 as SNHLY and CDR2 as FYNNEI. This sequence was found in an adult who received the AZD1222 COVID-19 vaccine. The sample in question was peripheral blood, obtained 28 days after the second AZD1222 dose. This chain uses TRBV2 with TRBJ1-1; the match to TRBD1 covers 8 bases. The CDR3 spells CASQDRGQTNTEAFF. CDR3 in DNA: TGTGCCAGCCAAGACAGGGGTCAAACGAACACTGAAGCTTTCTTT.